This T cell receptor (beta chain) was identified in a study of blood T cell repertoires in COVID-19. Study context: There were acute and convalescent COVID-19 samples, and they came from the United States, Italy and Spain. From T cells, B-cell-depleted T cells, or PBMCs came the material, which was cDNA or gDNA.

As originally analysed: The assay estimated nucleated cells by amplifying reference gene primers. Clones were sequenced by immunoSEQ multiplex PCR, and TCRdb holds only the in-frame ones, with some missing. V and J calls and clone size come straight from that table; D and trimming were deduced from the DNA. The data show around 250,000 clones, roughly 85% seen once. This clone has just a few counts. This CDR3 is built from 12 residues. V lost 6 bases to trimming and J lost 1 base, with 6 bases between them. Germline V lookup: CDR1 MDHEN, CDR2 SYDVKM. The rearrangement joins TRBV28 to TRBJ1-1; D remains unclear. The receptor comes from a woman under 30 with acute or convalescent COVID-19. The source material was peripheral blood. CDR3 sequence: CASRVANTEAFF. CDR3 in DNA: TGTGCCAGCAGGGTGGCGAACACTGAAGCTTTCTTT.